The 13 T cell receptor beta chains presented below share a single source sample, sequenced in a study of blood T cell repertoires in COVID-19. Using immunoSEQ multiplex PCR, the repertoire was profiled, and TCRdb retains in-frame clones only, with some absent. The repertoire consists of 270,000 or so clones, with around 86% occurring once and the leading ten covering 2.5% to 3.5%. Sample: peripheral blood. These receptors all come from a woman in her twenties or thirties with active or convalescent COVID-19.

The chain uses TRBV6-5 and TRBJ1-2; TRBD1 is a possible D gene (5 bases). Trimming stripped 2 bases from V and 8 bases from J, with 21 bases between. Germline V gene sequence: CDR1 MNHEY, CDR2 SVGAGI. The CDR3 is 16 amino acids. As DNA, the CDR3 is TGTGCCAGCAGTTACAAAGGGGCGGCCCTAATGGGAGGCTACACCTTC. Protein product: CASSYKGAALMGGYTF.

CDR3 protein: CASSYRDRGAFF. Here the CDR3 DNA reads TGTGCCAGCAGCTACCGCGACAGGGGAGCTTTCTTT. The rearrangement joins TRBV7-2 to TRBJ1-1, with 8 nucleotides matching TRBD1. CDR3 length equals 12 residues. CDR1 is SGHTA, CDR2 FQGNSA, per germline. Unmatched junction bases numbered 5, after V lost 4 bases and J lost 10 bases.

The chain has TRBV6-2 or TRBV6-3 and TRBJ1-2; 10 bases align to TRBD1. The CDR3 has 16 residues. V lost 6 bases and J lost 4; bases outside the gene matches: 11. Germline CDR1 is MNHEY and CDR2 is SVGEGT. CDR3 coding DNA: TGTGCCAGCAGCTTCCCCCCGGACAGGGGGTCCTATGGCTACACCTTC. This gives the protein CASSFPPDRGSYGYTF.

The genes are TRBV12-3 or TRBV12-4 and TRBJ1-2; 7 positions agree with TRBD1. The ends lost 7 bases at V and 4 bases at J; junction bases unmatched: 6. There are 13 residues in the CDR3. As DNA, the CDR3 is TGTGCCAGCAAACCGACAGGGTCCTATGGCTACACCTTC. This translates into CASKPTGSYGYTF.

The chain employs TRBV18 and TRBJ2-7, with a possible D match to TRBD2 (6 bases). CDR1 is KGHSH, CDR2 LQKENI, per germline. V was shortened by 6 bases and J by 5 bases, with 14 bases between the two germline ends. The CDR3 is made up of 13 amino acids. CDR3 sequence reads: CASSPREVHEQYF. CDR3 in DNA: TGTGCCAGCTCGCCTAGGGAGGTCCACGAGCAGTACTTC.

The chain combines TRBV7-2 with TRBJ1-4; the match to TRBD1 covers 9 bases. V lost 5 bases to trimming and J lost 4 bases; unmatched junction nucleotides: 8. The CDR3 extends over 16 amino acids. Germline V gene data show CDR1 as SGHTA and CDR2 as FQGNSA. CDR3 amino acids: CASSASSGQGNEKLFF. The CDR3 DNA reads TGTGCCAGCAGCGCCTCCTCGGGACAGGGTAATGAAAAACTGTTTTTT.

The chain combines TRBV2 with TRBJ1-6, with D possibly TRBD1 on 5 matching bases. Looked up from germline, CDR1 is SNHLY and CDR2 is FYNNEI. Trimming left V 7 bases short and J 9 bases short, with 13 bases between. The length of the CDR3 is 13 residues. The CDR3 coding sequence is TGTGCCAGCATGCAGGGTGGGATTTCACCCCTCCACTTT. Translated: CASMQGGISPLHF. The entire variable domain, with the rest obtained from reference TRBV2 and TRBJ1-6, is as follows: EPEVTQTPSHQVTQMGQEVILRCVPISNHLYFYWYRQILGQKVEFLVSFYNNEISEKSEIFDDQFSVERPDGSNFTLKIRSTKLEDSAMYFCASMQGGISPLHFGNGTRLTVT.

This clone has more than one count but fewer than ten. The CDR3 spells CARAQAKYNSPLHF. In DNA, the CDR3 is TGTGCCAGAGCACAGGCGAAGTATAATTCACCCCTCCACTTT. The V and J genes are TRBV7-4 and TRBJ1-6; perhaps TRBD1 as D (5 bases). The CDR3 runs to 14 residues. The V end was cut by 9 bases, the J end by 4 bases, with 13 bases between. The germline V gene encodes CDR1 SGHVT and CDR2 SQSDAQ.

The chain uses TRBV20-1 and TRBJ2-5, with D perhaps TRBD2 (6 bases). This CDR3 contains 11 residues. CDR1 and CDR2 from the germline V gene are DFQATT and SNEGSKA (reference sequence). Trimming removed 7 bases from V and 8 bases from J, with 14 bases in between. CDR3: CSGGDSITQYF. CDR3 coding DNA: TGCAGTGGGGGGGATTCGATAACCCAGTACTTC.

V gene TRBV28 combines with J gene TRBJ1-6; 7 bases fit TRBD1. J was trimmed by 0 bases and V by 2 bases; bases with no gene match: 7. Per the germline V gene, CDR1 is MDHEN and CDR2 is SYDVKM. The CDR3 totals 18 residues. As DNA, the CDR3 is TGTGCCAGCAGTTTAAGGACAGGTTCCAGCTCCTATAATTCACCCCTCCACTTT. Amino acid sequence: CASSLRTGSSSYNSPLHF.

The chain is built from TRBV5-4 and TRBJ1-6; D possibly corresponds to TRBD1 (5 bases). CDR3 size: 16 residues. Trimming pared 4 bases from V and 0 bases from J, leaving 11 bases between. CDR1 SGHNT and CDR2 YYREEE come from the germline V gene (reference sequence). CDR3 sequence: CASSRGGDSYNSPLHF. The CDR3 DNA sequence: TGTGCCAGCAGCCGGGGGGGAGACTCCTATAATTCACCCCTCCACTTT.

The V call is TRBV6-5, the J call TRBJ1-4; D unclear. The CDR3 spans 15 residues. Trimming stripped 8 bases from V and 0 bases from J, with 13 bases between. Looked up from germline, CDR1 is MNHEY and CDR2 is SVGAGI. The CDR3 DNA sequence: TGTGCCAGCCTCGATTCGGGGTCAACTAATGAAAAACTGTTTTTT. This gives the protein CASLDSGSTNEKLFF.

The rearrangement uses TRBV18 and TRBJ1-1; TRBD1 is a possible D gene (6 bases). The CDR3 is made up of 16 amino acids. Germline values: CDR1 KGHSH, CDR2 LQKENI. Trimming stripped 3 bases from V and 1 base from J, with 15 bases between. The chain's CDR3 is CASSPGGAQRNTEAFF. The DNA for the CDR3 is TGTGCCAGCTCACCGGGGGGGGCGCAAAGGAACACTGAAGCTTTCTTT.